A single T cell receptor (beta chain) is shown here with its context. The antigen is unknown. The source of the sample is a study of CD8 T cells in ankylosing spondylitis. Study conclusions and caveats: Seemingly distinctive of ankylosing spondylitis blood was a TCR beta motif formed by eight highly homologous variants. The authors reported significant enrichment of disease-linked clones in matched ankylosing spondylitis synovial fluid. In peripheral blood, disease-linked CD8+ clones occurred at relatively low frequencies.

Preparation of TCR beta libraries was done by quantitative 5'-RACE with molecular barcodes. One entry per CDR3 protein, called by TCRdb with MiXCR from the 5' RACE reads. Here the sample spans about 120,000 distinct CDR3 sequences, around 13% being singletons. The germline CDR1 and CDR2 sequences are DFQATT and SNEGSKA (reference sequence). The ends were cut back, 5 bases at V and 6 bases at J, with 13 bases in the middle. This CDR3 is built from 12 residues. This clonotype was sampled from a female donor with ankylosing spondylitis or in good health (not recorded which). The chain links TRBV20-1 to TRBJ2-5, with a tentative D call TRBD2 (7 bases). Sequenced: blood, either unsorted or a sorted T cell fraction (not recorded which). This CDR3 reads CSAGGGVQTQYF. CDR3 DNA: TGCAGTGCTGGAGGGGGGGTCCAGACCCAGTACTTC.